This is a list of T cell receptor beta chains from one sample in a study of shared clonotypes between healthy human individuals. Using immunoSEQ multiplex PCR, the repertoire was profiled, and TCRdb retains in-frame clones only, with some absent. The sample has some 740,000 clones, 90% to 95% seen once; the top ten hold more than 20%. The sequencing sample was made of naive CD8+ T cells sorted from blood. These receptors were collected from a man younger than 45 in good health. Each CDR3 is given with its conserved first and last residue. A D gene is named only where the DNA matches it firmly. Rows may omit the clone size; those that give it use once, few, many or a size class.

size	V	D	J	DNA	CDR3
-	TRBV7-9	-	TRBJ2-7	TGTGCCAGCAGCTTTCAGTTATTAGAAGAGCAGTACTTC	CASSFQLLEEQYF
-	TRBV7-8	TRBD1	TRBJ1-2	TGTGCCAGCAGCTCCCTGGTCCCCGGACAGGGGTCGGTCGGCTACACCTTC	CASSSLVPGQGSVGYTF
-	TRBV4-1	TRBD1	TRBJ1-1	TGCGCCAGCAGCCAAGGGACAGGGGGCCTCGAGTCCTACTCCAACACTGAAGCTTTCTTT	CASSQGTGGLESYSNTEAFF
-	TRBV7-6	-	TRBJ1-4	TGTGCCAGCAGCTTAGGGGGGGAAAAACTGTTTTTT	CASSLGGEKLFF
-	TRBV28	-	TRBJ2-3	TGTGCCAGCAGTTTATCGCTAGCAACTAGCACAGATACGCAGTATTTT	CASSLSLATSTDTQYF
once	TRBV4-1	TRBD1	TRBJ2-7	TGCGCCAGCAGCCAAGATTCAGCAGGGGGAGACGAGCAGTACTTC	CASSQDSAGGDEQYF
-	TRBV9	TRBD2	TRBJ2-7	TGTGCCAGCAGCGAGGGGACTAGCGGGATTCGTGAGCAGTACTTC	CASSEGTSGIREQYF
-	TRBV14	-	TRBJ2-1	TGTGCCAGCAGCCAAATGGGGGGTTTGGTTTACAATGAGCAGTTCTTC	CASSQMGGLVYNEQFF
-	TRBV4-3	TRBD1	TRBJ2-7	TGCGCCAGCAGCCAGGATCCGGGACAGAACGATTACGAGCAGTACTTC	CASSQDPGQNDYEQYF
-	TRBV7-8	-	TRBJ2-7	TGTGCCAGCAGCTTAGGGTGGGGATCGTCCTACGAGCAGTACTTC	CASSLGWGSSYEQYF
-	TRBV10-2	-	TRBJ1-3	TGCGCCAGCAGTGGAGGCATCTCTGGAAACACCATATATTTT	CASSGGISGNTIYF
-	TRBV19	-	TRBJ1-1	TGTGCCACCGAGTCTAGAAGTGGGACTGAAGCTTTCTTT	CATESRSGTEAFF
-	TRBV19	TRBD2	TRBJ2-3	TGTGCCAGTAGTATAACGGATAGCGGGAGAACCCCCGCCCCCACAGATACGCAGTATTTT	CASSITDSGRTPAPTDTQYF
-	TRBV6-5	TRBD1	TRBJ2-7	TGTGCCAGCAGTTACACCCGGGACAGGCCCTACGAGCAGTACTTC	CASSYTRDRPYEQYF
-	TRBV19	TRBD2	TRBJ2-7	TGTGCCAGTAATCGTGGGGGAGGGCCTTACGAGCAGTACTTC	CASNRGGGPYEQYF
few	TRBV28	-	TRBJ1-4	TGTGCCAGCGCGGAAGGCAGGACAGCAACTAATGAAAAACTGTTTTTT	CASAEGRTATNEKLFF
-	TRBV20-1	-	TRBJ2-7	TGCAGTGCTGAAAATACAGATGAGCAGTACTTC	CSAENTDEQYF
-	TRBV14	TRBD1	TRBJ1-1	TGTGCCAGCAGCGTTGGACAGGGGGCGCTTTCTGAAGCTTTCTTT	CASSVGQGALSEAFF
-	TRBV28	-	TRBJ1-3	TGTGCCAGCAGTTTCCCCCGATCTGGAAACACCATATATTTT	CASSFPRSGNTIYF
-	TRBV11-2	TRBD2	TRBJ2-7	TGTGCCAGCAGCTCTCGGACTAGCGGGAGGACCAAAGCTTACGAGCAGTACTTC	CASSSRTSGRTKAYEQYF
-	TRBV10-3	-	TRBJ1-5	TGTGCCATCAGTGAGACGGACAGCCCTGAGGGGCCCCAGCATTTT	CAISETDSPEGPQHF
once	TRBV11-2	TRBD2	TRBJ2-1	TGTGCCAGCAGCTTAGGAGCTAGCGGTTACAATGAGCAGTTCTTC	CASSLGASGYNEQFF
-	TRBV30	-	TRBJ2-5	TGTGCCTGGAGTGTCTCAGGGTACCAAGAGACCCAGTACTTC	CAWSVSGYQETQYF
once	TRBV27	TRBD2	TRBJ2-7	TGTGCCAGCAGTCCAGCGGGAGGAATTGACGAGCAGTACTTC	CASSPAGGIDEQYF
-	TRBV19	-	TRBJ2-7	TGTGCCAGTAGTATCATAGTCGGCGACAGAGGTCAGGCGGCCTACGAGCAGTACTTC	CASSIIVGDRGQAAYEQYF
-	TRBV7-9	-	TRBJ2-1	TGTGCCAGCAGCTTATTTGGTAGGGATTTGGCCTACAATGAGCAGTTCTTC	CASSLFGRDLAYNEQFF
-	TRBV7-8	TRBD2	TRBJ2-1	TGTGCCAGCAGCTTAGGAGGGCTAGCGGGAGATAGGTCCTACAATGAGCAGTTCTTC	CASSLGGLAGDRSYNEQFF
-	TRBV27	TRBD1	TRBJ1-5	TGTGCCAGCAATGGACAGGGGGCTGGACAGCCCCAGCATTTT	CASNGQGAGQPQHF
-	TRBV7-9	TRBD1	TRBJ1-1	TGTGCCAGCAGTTCCCCCGGGACAGGGGGCGATGAAGCTTTCTTT	CASSSPGTGGDEAFF